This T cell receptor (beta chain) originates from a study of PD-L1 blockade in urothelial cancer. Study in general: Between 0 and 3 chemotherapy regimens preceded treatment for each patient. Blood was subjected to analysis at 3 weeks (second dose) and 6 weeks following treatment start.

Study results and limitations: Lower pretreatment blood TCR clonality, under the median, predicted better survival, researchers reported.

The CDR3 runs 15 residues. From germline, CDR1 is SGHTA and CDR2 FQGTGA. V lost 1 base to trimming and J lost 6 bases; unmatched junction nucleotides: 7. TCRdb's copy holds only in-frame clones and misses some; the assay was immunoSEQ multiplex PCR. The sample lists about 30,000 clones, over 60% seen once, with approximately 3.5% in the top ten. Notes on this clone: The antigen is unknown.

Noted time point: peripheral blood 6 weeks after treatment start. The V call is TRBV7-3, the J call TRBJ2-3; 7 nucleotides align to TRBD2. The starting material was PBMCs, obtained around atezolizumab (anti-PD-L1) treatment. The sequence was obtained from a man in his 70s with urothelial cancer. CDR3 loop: CASSLRRGRLDTQYF. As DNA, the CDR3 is TGTGCCAGCAGCTTAAGACGCGGGAGACTGGATACGCAGTATTTT.